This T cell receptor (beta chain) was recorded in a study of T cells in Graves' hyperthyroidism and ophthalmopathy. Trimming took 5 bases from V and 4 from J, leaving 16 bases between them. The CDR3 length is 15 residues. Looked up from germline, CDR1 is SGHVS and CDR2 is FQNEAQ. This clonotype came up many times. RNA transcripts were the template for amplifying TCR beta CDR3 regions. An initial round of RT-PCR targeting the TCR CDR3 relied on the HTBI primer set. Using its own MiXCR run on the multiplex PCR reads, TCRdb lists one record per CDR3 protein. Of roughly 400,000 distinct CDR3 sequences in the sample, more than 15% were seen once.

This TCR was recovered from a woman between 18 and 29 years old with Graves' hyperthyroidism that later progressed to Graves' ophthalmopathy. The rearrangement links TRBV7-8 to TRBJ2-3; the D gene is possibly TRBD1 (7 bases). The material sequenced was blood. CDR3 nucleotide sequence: TGTGCCAGCAGCCCACTGGAGGGGGCCTCAGATACGCAGTATTTT. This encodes CASSPLEGASDTQYF.